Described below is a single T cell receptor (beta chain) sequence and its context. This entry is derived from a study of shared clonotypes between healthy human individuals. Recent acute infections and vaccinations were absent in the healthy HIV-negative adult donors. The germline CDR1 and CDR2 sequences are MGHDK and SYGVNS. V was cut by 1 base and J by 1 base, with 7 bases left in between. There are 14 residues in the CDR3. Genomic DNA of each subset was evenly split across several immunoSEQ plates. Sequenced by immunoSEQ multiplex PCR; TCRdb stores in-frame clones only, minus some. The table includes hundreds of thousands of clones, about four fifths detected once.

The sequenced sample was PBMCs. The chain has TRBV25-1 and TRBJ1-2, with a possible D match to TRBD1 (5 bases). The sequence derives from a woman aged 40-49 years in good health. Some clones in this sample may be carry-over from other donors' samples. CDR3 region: CASSEWGNNYGYTF. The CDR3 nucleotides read TGTGCCAGCAGTGAATGGGGGAATAACTATGGCTACACCTTC.